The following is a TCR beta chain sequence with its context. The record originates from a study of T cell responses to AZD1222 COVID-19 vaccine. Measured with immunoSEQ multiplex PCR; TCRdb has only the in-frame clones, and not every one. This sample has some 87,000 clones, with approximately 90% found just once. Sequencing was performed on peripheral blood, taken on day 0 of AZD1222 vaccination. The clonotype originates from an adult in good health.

The CDR3 spells CASSITGQGVSYEQYF. The DNA of the CDR3 is TGTGCCAGTAGTATAACGGGACAGGGAGTCTCCTACGAGCAGTACTTC. The chain joins TRBV19 to TRBJ2-7; 9 positions match TRBD1. With 2 bases clipped from V and 0 bases from J, the junction kept 5 bases outside the gene matches. The CDR3 sequence is 16 residues long. CDR1 and CDR2 (germline): LNHDA, SQIVND (reference sequence). Full variable domain (outside the CDR3, taken from reference TRBV19 and TRBJ2-7): DGGITQSPKYLFRKEGQNVTLSCEQNLNHDAMYWYRQDPGQGLRLIYYSQIVNDFQKGDIAEGYSVSREKKESFPLTVTSAQKNPTAFYLCASSITGQGVSYEQYFGPGTRLTVT.